This T cell receptor beta chain was documented in a study of tumor-infiltrating lymphocytes in localized non-small cell lung cancer. The data were produced by immunoSEQ multiplex PCR, yet TCRdb's version contains in-frame clones alone and is incomplete. The sample yields around 6,700 clones, roughly 60% seen once. The germline V and J ends were trimmed by 2 bases and 6 bases, with 2 bases remaining between them. The CDR3 sequence is 11 residues long. Germline V gives CDR1 SGHRS, CDR2 YFSETQ. V gene TRBV5-1 combines with J gene TRBJ2-2; D is ambiguous. This TCR was recovered from a human donor with non-small cell lung cancer. The sequenced sample was uninvolved lung tissue not adjacent to the tumor. This CDR3 is CASSFAGELFF. The CDR3 nucleotides read TGCGCCAGCAGCTTTGCCGGGGAGCTGTTTTTT.